The source of this T cell receptor (beta chain) is a study of blood T cell repertoires in COVID-19. The wider study: Acute-phase and convalescent COVID-19 samples originated in the United States, Italy and Spain. From T cells, B-cell-depleted T cells, or PBMCs came the material, which was cDNA or gDNA.

In its sample, this clone was seen many times. The germline V and J ends were trimmed by 5 bases and 1 base, with 11 bases remaining between them. This CDR3 has 14 residues. Germline CDR1 and CDR2: SGHVS and FNYEAQ. Per the authors' pipeline: Amplifying reference gene primers gave estimates of nucleated cell counts. The assay was immunoSEQ multiplex PCR, and TCRdb's table has in-frame clones only and misses some. V and J calls plus clone size are reproduced from that table; the DNA served to infer D and trimming. The sample comprises about 300,000 clones, about 91% of which are singletons, and under 8% rests with the top ten.

The material sequenced was peripheral blood. This chain links TRBV7-6 with TRBJ1-1; D perhaps matches TRBD1 (5 bases). The source is a woman aged 30 to 39 who had recovered from COVID-19. Here the CDR3 reads CASSRQTANTEAFF. CDR3 bases: TGTGCCAGCAGCCGGCAGACAGCGAACACTGAAGCTTTCTTT.